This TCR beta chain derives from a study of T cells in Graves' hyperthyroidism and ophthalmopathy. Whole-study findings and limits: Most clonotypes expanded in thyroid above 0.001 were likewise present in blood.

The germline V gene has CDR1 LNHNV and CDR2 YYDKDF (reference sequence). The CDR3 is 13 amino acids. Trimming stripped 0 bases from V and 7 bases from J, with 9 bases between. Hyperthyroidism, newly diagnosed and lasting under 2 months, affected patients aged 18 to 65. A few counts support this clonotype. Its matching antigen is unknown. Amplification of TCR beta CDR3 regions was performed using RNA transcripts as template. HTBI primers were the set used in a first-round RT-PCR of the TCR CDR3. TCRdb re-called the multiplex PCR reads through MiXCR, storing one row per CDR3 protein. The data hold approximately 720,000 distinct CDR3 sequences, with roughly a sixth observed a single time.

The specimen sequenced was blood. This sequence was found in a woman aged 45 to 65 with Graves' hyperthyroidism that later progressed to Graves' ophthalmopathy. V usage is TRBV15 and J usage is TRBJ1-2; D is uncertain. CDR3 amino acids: CATSRDRGGGYTF. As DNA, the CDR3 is TGTGCCACCAGCAGAGACAGAGGAGGTGGCTACACCTTC. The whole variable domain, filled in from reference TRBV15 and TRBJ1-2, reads DAMVIQNPRYQVTQFGKPVTLSCSQTLNHNVMYWYQQKSSQAPKLLFHYYDKDFNNEADTPDNFQSRRPNTSFCFLDIRSPGLGDTAMYLCATSRDRGGGYTFGSGTRLTVV.